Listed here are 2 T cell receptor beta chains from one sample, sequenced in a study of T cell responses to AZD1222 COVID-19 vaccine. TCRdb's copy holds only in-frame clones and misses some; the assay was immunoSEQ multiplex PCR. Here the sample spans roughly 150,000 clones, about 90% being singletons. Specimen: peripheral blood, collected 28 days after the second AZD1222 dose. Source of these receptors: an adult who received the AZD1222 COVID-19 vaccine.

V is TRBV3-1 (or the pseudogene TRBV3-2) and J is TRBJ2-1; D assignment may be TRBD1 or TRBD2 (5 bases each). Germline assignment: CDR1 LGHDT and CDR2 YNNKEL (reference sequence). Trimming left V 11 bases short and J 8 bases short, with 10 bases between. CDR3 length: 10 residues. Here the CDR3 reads CAGAGDEQFF. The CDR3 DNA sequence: TGTGCCGGGGCCGGGGATGAGCAGTTCTTC.

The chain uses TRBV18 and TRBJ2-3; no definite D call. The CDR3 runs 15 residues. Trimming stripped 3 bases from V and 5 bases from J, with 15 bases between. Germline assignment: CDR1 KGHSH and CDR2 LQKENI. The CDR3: CASSPPSVAGDTQYF. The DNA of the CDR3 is TGTGCCAGCTCACCCCCTTCTGTAGCAGGAGATACGCAGTATTTT.